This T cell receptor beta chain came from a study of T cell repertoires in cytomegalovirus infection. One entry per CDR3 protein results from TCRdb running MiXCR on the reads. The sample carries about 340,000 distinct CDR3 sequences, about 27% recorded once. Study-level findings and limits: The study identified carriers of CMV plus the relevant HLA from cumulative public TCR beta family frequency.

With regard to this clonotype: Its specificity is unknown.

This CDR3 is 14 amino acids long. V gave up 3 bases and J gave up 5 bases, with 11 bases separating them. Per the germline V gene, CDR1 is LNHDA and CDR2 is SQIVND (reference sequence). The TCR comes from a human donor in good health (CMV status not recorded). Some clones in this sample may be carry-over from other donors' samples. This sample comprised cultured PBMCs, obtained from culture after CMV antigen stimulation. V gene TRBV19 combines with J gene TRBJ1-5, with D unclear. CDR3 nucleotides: TGTGCCAGTAGTATTAATGAATTACATCAGCCCCAGCATTTT. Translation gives CASSINELHQPQHF.